One sample yielded the 27 T cell receptor beta chains listed below, sequenced in a study of cytomegalovirus exposure and HLA in healthy donors. With 60 Vbeta and 13 Jbeta primers, the PCR was carried out. Assay used: immunoSEQ multiplex PCR; TCRdb lists only in-frame clones, some missing. The data show roughly 120,000 clones, less than 20% seen once. Specimen: PBMCs. Receptors originate from a woman aged 18-29 years in good health and CMV-seronegative.

The chain combines TRBV5-8 with TRBJ1-1; D unclear. The germline gives CDR1 SGHTS, CDR2 YDEGEE. There are 12 residues in the CDR3. For the CDR3, the DNA is TGTGCGACGGGTCGGGGTAGGACTGAAGCTTTCTTT. This codes for CATGRGRTEAFF.

The V and J genes are TRBV14 and TRBJ1-1; D perhaps matches TRBD1 (5 bases). The CDR3 loop spans 14 amino acids. Germline CDR1 SGHDN, CDR2 FVKESK. V was shortened by 4 bases and J by 1 base, with 10 bases between the two germline ends. The CDR3 spells CASSPTAWNTEAFF. The CDR3 nucleotides are TGTGCCAGCAGCCCGACAGCTTGGAACACTGAAGCTTTCTTT.

This clone was detected only a few times. The genes are TRBV28 and TRBJ1-5; a weak D match, TRBD1 (6 bases). This CDR3 comprises 14 residues. CDR1 and CDR2 (germline): MDHEN, SYDVKM. V dropped 7 bases and J dropped 5 bases, with 15 bases sitting between them. CDR3 residues: CASTRGGQDQPQHF. CDR3 DNA: TGTGCCAGCACTCGGGGGGGGCAGGATCAGCCCCAGCATTTT. The variable domain in full, with the rest retrieved from reference TRBV28 and TRBJ1-5, is DVKVTQSSRYLVKRTGEKVFLECVQDMDHENMFWYRQDPGLGLRLIYFSYDVKMKEKGDIPEGYSVSREKKERFSLILESASTNQTSMYLCASTRGGQDQPQHFGDGTRLSIL.

The V and J genes are TRBV10-3 and TRBJ1-2, with TRBD1 matching 11 bases. Germline CDR1 ENHRY, CDR2 SYGVKD. This CDR3 is 19 amino acids long. Losses at the gene ends were 4 bases for V and 0 bases for J; bases not matched to a gene: 13. The DNA for the CDR3 is TGTGCCATCAGTGTGTCCCTACCGGGACAGGGGGTCCCTAACTATGGCTACACCTTC. Encoded protein: CAISVSLPGQGVPNYGYTF.

The chain couples TRBV30 to TRBJ1-1; D not certain. This CDR3 region has 12 residues. Trimming removed 0 bases at V and 7 bases at J, with 9 bases between. Germline CDR1 is GTSNPN and CDR2 is SVGIG (reference sequence). CDR3 DNA: TGTGCCTGGAGTGTGGTAGGAGATGAAGCTTTCTTT. Protein: CAWSVVGDEAFF.

The V gene is TRBV7-3, the J gene TRBJ2-1; 10 positions agree with TRBD1. The CDR3 runs to 16 residues. With V trimmed by 1 base and J by 4 bases, 4 bases remained unmatched. Germline-derived CDR1 and CDR2 are SGHTA and FQGTGA. The DNA for the CDR3 is TGTGCCAGCAGCTTAAGGGGGACAGGGGCTTACAATGAGCAGTTCTTC. As protein: CASSLRGTGAYNEQFF.

The gene calls are TRBV6-5 and TRBJ2-7; a possible D gene is TRBD1 (5 bases). CDR1 MNHEY and CDR2 SVGAGI come from the germline V gene. Trimming shortened V by 8 bases and J by 2 bases, and 13 bases separated the two germline ends. The CDR3 covers 13 residues. CDR3 loop: CASLSKGPYEQYF. In nucleotides, the CDR3 is TGTGCCAGCTTATCTAAGGGGCCCTACGAGCAGTACTTC.

V is TRBV6-5 and J is TRBJ1-1; D uncertain. There are 15 residues in the CDR3. Germline V gene lookup returns CDR1 MNHEY and CDR2 SVGAGI. V lost 0 bases, J lost 1 base, and 9 bases lay in between. CDR3 sequence reads: CASSYSPEWNTEAFF. As DNA, the CDR3 is TGTGCCAGCAGTTACTCGCCAGAATGGAACACTGAAGCTTTCTTT.

CDR3 region: CASSSSGHRSTDTQYF. The CDR3 DNA reads TGTGCCAGCAGCTCCTCCGGACACCGAAGCACAGATACGCAGTATTTT. The V call is TRBV5-4, the J call TRBJ2-3, with D tentatively TRBD1 (5 bases). This CDR3 contains 16 residues. Germline lookup yields CDR1 SGHNT and CDR2 YYREEE (reference sequence). V was cut by 3 bases and J by 0 bases, with 14 bases left in between.

V usage is TRBV27 and J usage is TRBJ2-7; 8 bases agree with TRBD2. The CDR3 is 15 amino acids. J gave up 3 bases and V 0 bases, and 4 bases lay outside the gene matches. The germline V gene has CDR1 MNHEY and CDR2 SMNVEV (reference sequence). The CDR3 protein is CASSLSAAGVYEQYF. The DNA for the CDR3 is TGTGCCAGCAGTTTATCTGCAGCGGGAGTCTACGAGCAGTACTTC.

The chain is built from TRBV19 and TRBJ2-3; 9 bases are shared with TRBD1. The CDR3 has 13 residues. V shed 5 bases and J 6 bases; nucleotides not matched to a gene: 3. The germline V gene has CDR1 LNHDA and CDR2 SQIVND (reference sequence). Written as DNA, the CDR3 is TGTGCCAGTAGTTGGGACAGGGAGGATACGCAGTATTTT. This translates into CASSWDREDTQYF. Full variable domain (missing parts from reference TRBV19 and TRBJ2-3): DGGITQSPKYLFRKEGQNVTLSCEQNLNHDAMYWYRQDPGQGLRLIYYSQIVNDFQKGDIAEGYSVSREKKESFPLTVTSAQKNPTAFYLCASSWDREDTQYFGPGTRLTVL.

This clone was detected only a few times. The chain employs TRBV13 and TRBJ2-2, with D maybe TRBD1 (6 bases). Germline assignment: CDR1 PRHDT and CDR2 FYEKMQ (reference sequence). This CDR3 is built from 16 residues. V shed 5 bases and J shed 3 bases, with 16 bases lying between them. Written as DNA, the CDR3 is TGTGCCAGCAGCCCCGGGACACGGCGGTACACCGGGGAGCTGTTTTTT. This gives the protein CASSPGTRRYTGELFF. Variable domain in full (rest from reference TRBV13 and TRBJ2-2): AAGVIQSPRHLIKEKRETATLKCYPIPRHDTVYWYQQGPGQDPQFLISFYEKMQSDKGSIPDRFSAQQFSDYHSELNMSSLELGDSALYFCASSPGTRRYTGELFFGEGSRLTVL.

The chain uses TRBV4-2 and TRBJ2-1; 11 nucleotides line up with TRBD2. Germline V gives CDR1 LGHNA, CDR2 YNFKEQ. Unmatched junction bases numbered 7, after V lost 1 base and J lost 8 bases. This CDR3 has 16 amino acids. CDR3 nucleotides: TGTGCCAGCAGCCAAGGTTTAGCGGGAGGGGTGGATGAGCAGTTCTTC. Translated, it gives CASSQGLAGGVDEQFF.

The chain recombines TRBV30 with TRBJ1-3; possibly TRBD1 for D (5 bases). The CDR3 loop spans 13 amino acids. With 6 bases removed from V and 4 bases from J, the gap between germline ends came to 13 bases. CDR1 GTSNPN and CDR2 SVGIG come from the germline V gene (reference sequence). The CDR3 bases are TGTGCCTGTACCGGCTCAGGGGGAAACACCATATATTTT. Translated: CACTGSGGNTIYF.

The V call is TRBV15, the J call TRBJ2-7; no clear D gene. The length of the CDR3 is 13 residues. Between the trimmed V and J ends, which lost 3 bases and 3 bases, there was a span of 9 bases. Per germline, CDR1 LNHNV and CDR2 YYDKDF (reference sequence). CDR3 sequence (DNA): TGTGCCACCAGCAGTCGTGCCAGCTACGAGCAGTACTTC. Protein: CATSSRASYEQYF.

J is TRBJ1-5 and V is TRBV2, with D perhaps matching TRBD1 (5 bases). Germline CDR1 reads SNHLY; CDR2 reads FYNNEI. The CDR3 is 16 residues long. V was pared by 3 bases and J by 4 bases, with 16 bases between. CDR3 amino acids: CASSDVRLSGNQPQHF. The CDR3 nucleotides are TGTGCCAGCAGTGACGTACGCCTATCAGGGAATCAGCCCCAGCATTTT.

This clone showed up just a few times. The genes are TRBV19 and TRBJ2-5; 10 bases are a match to TRBD1. The germline gives CDR1 LNHDA, CDR2 SQIVND (reference sequence). V lost 5 bases and J lost 2; bases outside the gene matches: 5. The CDR3 totals 15 residues. CDR3 protein: CASSPRTGGQETQYF. The CDR3 DNA is TGTGCCAGTAGTCCCCGGACAGGGGGTCAAGAGACCCAGTACTTC.

The chain joins TRBV9 to TRBJ2-1; 8 bases align to TRBD2. The CDR3 has 16 amino acids. Germline V CDR1 and CDR2: SGDLS, YYNGEE. J gave up 0 bases and V 0 bases, and 2 bases lay outside the gene matches. This CDR3 is CASSVGSGSSYNEQFF. The CDR3 region has the DNA TGTGCCAGCAGCGTAGGGAGCGGGAGCTCCTACAATGAGCAGTTCTTC.

This chain uses TRBV28 with TRBJ1-5; D ambiguous. Trimming removed 4 bases from V and 7 bases from J, with 17 bases in between. The CDR3 is 15 residues long. In germline, CDR1 is MDHEN, CDR2 SYDVKM. The CDR3 DNA reads TGTGCCAGCAGTTCCGCGCGGAGGGAAGGCCAGCCCCAGCATTTT. This translates into CASSSARREGQPQHF.

This clone was found a few times. The chain uses TRBV2 and TRBJ2-1, with 12 bases that match TRBD2. Unmatched junction bases numbered 3, after V lost 7 bases and J lost 2 bases. Germline V gives CDR1 SNHLY, CDR2 FYNNEI. The CDR3 spans 15 residues. The CDR3, as DNA: TGTGCCAGCATCAGGACTAGCGGGGCCTACAATGAGCAGTTCTTC. Protein sequence: CASIRTSGAYNEQFF.

J is TRBJ2-3 and V is TRBV5-4; 7 bases line up with TRBD1. The CDR3 covers 20 residues. Trimming removed 2 bases from V and 2 bases from J; junction bases left unmatched: 20. Germline V gives CDR1 SGHNT, CDR2 YYREEE (reference sequence). The CDR3 DNA follows: TGTGCCAGCAGCTTTAGAGGGTGGTACTTCTGGGGACAGAACACAGATACGCAGTATTTT. It codes for CASSFRGWYFWGQNTDTQYF.

This chain uses TRBV9 with TRBJ2-1; 12 nucleotides match TRBD2. The germline gives CDR1 SGDLS, CDR2 YYNGEE. This CDR3 is 17 amino acids long. The J segment lost 8 bases and the V segment lost 3 bases, leaving 12 bases of the junction unmatched. DNA for the CDR3: TGTGCCAGCAGCGCGCGGGAAGGACTAGCGGGACTGGATGAGCAGTTCTTC. It encodes CASSAREGLAGLDEQFF.

This clone has only a few counts. This chain links TRBV13 with TRBJ2-5, with TRBD2 identical over 8 bases. The germline V gene has CDR1 PRHDT and CDR2 FYEKMQ (reference sequence). V was clipped by 5 bases and J by 5 bases; unmatched bases: 10. The CDR3 consists of 15 residues. CDR3 sequence: CASSTRGGNLETQYF. The CDR3, as DNA: TGTGCCAGCAGCACCCGGGGGGGGAATCTGGAGACCCAGTACTTC.

V gene TRBV30 combines with J gene TRBJ2-1; 8 bases line up with TRBD2. With V trimmed by 0 bases and J by 9 bases, 7 bases remained unmatched. The CDR3 contains 14 residues. Germline V gene lookup returns CDR1 GTSNPN and CDR2 SVGIG (reference sequence). The CDR3 DNA reads as TGTGCCTGGAGTGTGGGGCGGGAGGTGGTTGAGCAGTTCTTC. This sequence encodes CAWSVGREVVEQFF.

CDR3 DNA: TGTGCCAGCAGTTTAAGGGTACTAGCGGGGGGACCCATCCCTGGGGATGAGCAGTTCTTC. Translating gives CASSLRVLAGGPIPGDEQFF. The chain carries TRBV27 and TRBJ2-1; 12 bases match TRBD2. In germline, CDR1 is MNHEY, CDR2 SMNVEV (reference sequence). The length of the CDR3 is 20 residues. Germline trimming cut 2 bases from V and 8 bases from J; bases unmatched to any gene: 19.

This clone has only a few counts. The junction differs from germline at one of its ends, possibly a read error. This sequence joins TRBV6-4 and TRBJ2-7; TRBD2 is a possible D gene (6 bases). Germline V CDR1 and CDR2: MRHNA, SNTAGT. This CDR3 spans 14 amino acids. CDR3: CASSESSDSSEQYF. The CDR3 DNA sequence: TGTGCCAGCAGTGAGTCTAGCGATTCCTCCGAGCAGTACTTC.

This clone was seen only a few times. The J gene is TRBJ2-3, the V gene TRBV29-1; 8 bases map to TRBD1. The CDR3 extends over 14 amino acids. Losses at the gene ends were 4 bases for V and 3 bases for J; bases not matched to a gene: 6. The germline gives CDR1 SQVTM, CDR2 ANQGSEA. The CDR3 DNA is TGCAGCGTTGGGGTCAGGGGGCGGACAGATACGCAGTATTTT. Amino acids: CSVGVRGRTDTQYF.